These 3 T cell receptor beta chains came from one sample sequenced in a study of blood T cell repertoires in COVID-19 (TCRdb year 2020). Libraries were made using the immunoSEQ multiplex PCR assay. Here the immuneACCESS table is served through TCRdb, limited to in-frame sequences with V and J called. Missing clones are a known gap in these copies; in checked studies unresolved V genes cover under half, and the rest lacks a known reason. The sample includes 90,000 or so clones, with around 88% observed a single time. Approximately 16% of the sample is held by the ten biggest clonotypes. The sequencing input was peripheral blood. These receptors all come from a woman aged 55-70 years with COVID-19, enrolled during active disease.

This chain joins TRBV5-6 and TRBJ2-3, with 7 positions matching TRBD2. Germline-derived CDR1 and CDR2 are SGHDT and YYEEEE. The ends lost 4 bases at V and 2 bases at J; junction bases unmatched: 10. The CDR3 spans 16 residues. CDR3 nucleotide sequence: TGTGCCAGCAGCGGGGCGGCTAGCGGCTACACAGATACGCAGTATTTT. This encodes CASSGAASGYTDTQYF.

The gene calls are TRBV7-9 and TRBJ1-4, with a weak D call TRBD1 (5 bases). Germline loops: CDR1 SEHNR, CDR2 FQNEAQ (reference sequence). The CDR3 covers 14 residues. Trimming cost V 5 bases and J 4 bases, with 11 bases left between them. In DNA form, the CDR3 reads TGTGCCAGCAGCGAGGGACTGAGTAATGAAAAACTGTTTTTT. As protein: CASSEGLSNEKLFF.

The rearrangement links TRBV2 to TRBJ2-1, with 9 positions matching TRBD2. CDR1 is SNHLY and CDR2 is FYNNEI in the germline V gene. This CDR3 contains 16 residues. Germline trimming cut 6 bases from V and 7 bases from J; bases unmatched to any gene: 13. CDR3 loop: CASSPRGGGAWNEQFF. The CDR3 DNA sequence: TGTGCCAGCAGCCCCAGGGGCGGGGGGGCTTGGAATGAGCAGTTCTTC. Supplemented by reference TRBV2 and TRBJ2-1, the full variable domain reads EPEVTQTPSHQVTQMGQEVILRCVPISNHLYFYWYRQILGQKVEFLVSFYNNEISEKSEIFDDQFSVERPDGSNFTLKIRSTKLEDSAMYFCASSPRGGGAWNEQFFGPGTRLTVL.